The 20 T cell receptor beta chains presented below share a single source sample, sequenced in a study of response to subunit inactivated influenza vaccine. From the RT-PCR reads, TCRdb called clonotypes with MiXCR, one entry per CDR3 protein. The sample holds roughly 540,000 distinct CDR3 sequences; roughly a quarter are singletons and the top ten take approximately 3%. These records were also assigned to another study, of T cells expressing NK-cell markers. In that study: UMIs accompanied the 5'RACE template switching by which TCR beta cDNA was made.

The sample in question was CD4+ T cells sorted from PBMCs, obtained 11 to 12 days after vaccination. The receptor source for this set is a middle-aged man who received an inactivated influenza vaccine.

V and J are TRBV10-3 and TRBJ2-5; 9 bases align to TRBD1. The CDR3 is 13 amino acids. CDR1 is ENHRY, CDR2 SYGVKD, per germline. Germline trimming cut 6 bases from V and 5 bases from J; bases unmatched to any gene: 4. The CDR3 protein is CAISTGGWETQYF. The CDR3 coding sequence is TGTGCCATCAGCACAGGGGGCTGGGAGACCCAGTACTTC.

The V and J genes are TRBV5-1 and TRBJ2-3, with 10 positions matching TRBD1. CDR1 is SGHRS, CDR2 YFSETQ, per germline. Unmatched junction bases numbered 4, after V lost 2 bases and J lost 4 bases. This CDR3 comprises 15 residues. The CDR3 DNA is TGCGCCAGCAGCTTCAGGACAGGGGGACCAGATACGCAGTATTTT. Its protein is CASSFRTGGPDTQYF.

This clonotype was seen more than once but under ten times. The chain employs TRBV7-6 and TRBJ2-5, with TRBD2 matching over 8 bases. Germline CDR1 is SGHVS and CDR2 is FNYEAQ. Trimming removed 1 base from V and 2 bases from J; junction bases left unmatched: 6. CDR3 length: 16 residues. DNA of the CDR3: TGTGCCAGCAGCTTAGGCACGGGGGGGAAGCAAGAGACCCAGTACTTC. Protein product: CASSLGTGGKQETQYF.

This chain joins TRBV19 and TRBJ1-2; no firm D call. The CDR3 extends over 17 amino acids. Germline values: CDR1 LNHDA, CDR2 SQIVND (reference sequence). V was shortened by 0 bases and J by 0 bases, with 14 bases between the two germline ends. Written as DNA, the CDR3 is TGTGCCAGTAGTATAGAAGAAGGGCTGCGAGCTAACTATGGCTACACCTTC. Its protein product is CASSIEEGLRANYGYTF.

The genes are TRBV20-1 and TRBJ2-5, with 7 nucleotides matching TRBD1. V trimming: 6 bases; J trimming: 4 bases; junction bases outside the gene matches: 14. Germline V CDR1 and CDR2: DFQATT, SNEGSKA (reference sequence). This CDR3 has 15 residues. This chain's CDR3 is CSARGGIDRAETQYF. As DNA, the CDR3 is TGCAGTGCCCGGGGCGGAATCGACAGGGCAGAGACCCAGTACTTC.

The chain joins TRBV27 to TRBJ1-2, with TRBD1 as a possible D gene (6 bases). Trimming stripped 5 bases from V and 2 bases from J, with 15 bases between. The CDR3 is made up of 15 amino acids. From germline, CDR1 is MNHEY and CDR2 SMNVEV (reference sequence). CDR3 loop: CASSTNRASNYGYTF. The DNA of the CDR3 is TGTGCCAGCAGTACCAACAGGGCTTCCAACTATGGCTACACCTTC.

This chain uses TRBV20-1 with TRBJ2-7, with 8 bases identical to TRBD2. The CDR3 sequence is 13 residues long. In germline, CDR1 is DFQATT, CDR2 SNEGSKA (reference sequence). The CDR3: CSASVGAGGEQYF. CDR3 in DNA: TGCAGCGCATCTGTAGGGGCGGGGGGCGAGCAGTACTTC.

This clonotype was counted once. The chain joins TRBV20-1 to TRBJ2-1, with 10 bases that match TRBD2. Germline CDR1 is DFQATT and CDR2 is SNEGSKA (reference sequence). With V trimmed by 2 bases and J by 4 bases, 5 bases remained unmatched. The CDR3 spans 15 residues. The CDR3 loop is CSARRASGSYNEQFF. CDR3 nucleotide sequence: TGCAGTGCTAGAAGGGCTAGCGGGAGTTACAATGAGCAGTTCTTC.

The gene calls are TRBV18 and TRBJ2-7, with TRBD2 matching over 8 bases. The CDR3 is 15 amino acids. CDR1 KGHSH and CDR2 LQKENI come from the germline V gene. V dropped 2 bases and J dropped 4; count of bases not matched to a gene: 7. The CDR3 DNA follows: TGTGCCAGCTCACCAATAGCGGGACTCCAGTACGAGCAGTACTTC. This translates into CASSPIAGLQYEQYF.

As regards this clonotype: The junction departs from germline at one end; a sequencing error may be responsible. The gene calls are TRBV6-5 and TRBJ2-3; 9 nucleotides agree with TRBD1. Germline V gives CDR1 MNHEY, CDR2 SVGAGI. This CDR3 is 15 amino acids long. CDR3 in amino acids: CASSSYRGLTATQYF. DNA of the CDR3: TGTGCCAGCAGTTCTTACAGGGGGCTCACAGCTACGCAGTATTTT.

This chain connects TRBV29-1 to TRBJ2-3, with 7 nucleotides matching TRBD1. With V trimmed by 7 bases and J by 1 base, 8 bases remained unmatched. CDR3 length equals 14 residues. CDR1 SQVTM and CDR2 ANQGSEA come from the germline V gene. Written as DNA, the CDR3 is TGCAGCGGAGACGACAGGGCTGGCACAGATACGCAGTATTTT. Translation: CSGDDRAGTDTQYF.

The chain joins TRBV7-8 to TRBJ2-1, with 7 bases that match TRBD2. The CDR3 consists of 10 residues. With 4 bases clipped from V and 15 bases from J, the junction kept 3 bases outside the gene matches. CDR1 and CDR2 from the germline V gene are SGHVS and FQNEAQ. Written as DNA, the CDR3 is TGTGCCAGCAGCTCGACTAGCCTGTTCTTC. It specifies CASSSTSLFF.

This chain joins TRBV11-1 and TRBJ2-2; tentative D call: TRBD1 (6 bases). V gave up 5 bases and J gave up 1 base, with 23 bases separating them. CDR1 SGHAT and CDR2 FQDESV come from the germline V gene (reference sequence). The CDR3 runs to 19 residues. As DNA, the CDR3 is TGTGCCAGCAGCACGCAGGGAAAAACCGGGACAAAGAACACCGGGGAGCTGTTTTTT. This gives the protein CASSTQGKTGTKNTGELFF.

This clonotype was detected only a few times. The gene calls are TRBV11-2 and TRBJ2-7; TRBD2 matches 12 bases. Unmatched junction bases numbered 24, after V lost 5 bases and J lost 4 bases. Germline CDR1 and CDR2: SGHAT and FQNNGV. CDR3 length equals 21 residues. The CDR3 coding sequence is TGTGCCAGCAGCCCCCAAGTGGGTCGGTATACTAGCGGGGGGAAGTCGTACGAGCAGTACTTC. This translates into CASSPQVGRYTSGGKSYEQYF.

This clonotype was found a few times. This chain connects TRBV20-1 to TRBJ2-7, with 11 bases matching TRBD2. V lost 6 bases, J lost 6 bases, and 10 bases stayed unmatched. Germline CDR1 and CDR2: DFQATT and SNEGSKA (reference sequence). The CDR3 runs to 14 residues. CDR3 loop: CSAEGTSGLLEQYF. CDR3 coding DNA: TGCAGTGCAGAAGGGACTAGCGGCTTACTCGAGCAGTACTTC.

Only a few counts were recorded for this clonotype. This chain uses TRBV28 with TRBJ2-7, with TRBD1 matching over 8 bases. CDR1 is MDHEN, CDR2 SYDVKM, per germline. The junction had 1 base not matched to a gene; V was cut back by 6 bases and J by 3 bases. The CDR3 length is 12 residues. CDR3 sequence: CASRQGGYEQYF. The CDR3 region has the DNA TGTGCCAGCAGACAGGGGGGCTACGAGCAGTACTTC. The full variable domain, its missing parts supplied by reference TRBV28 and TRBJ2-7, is DVKVTQSSRYLVKRTGEKVFLECVQDMDHENMFWYRQDPGLGLRLIYFSYDVKMKEKGDIPEGYSVSREKKERFSLILESASTNQTSMYLCASRQGGYEQYFGPGTRLTVT.

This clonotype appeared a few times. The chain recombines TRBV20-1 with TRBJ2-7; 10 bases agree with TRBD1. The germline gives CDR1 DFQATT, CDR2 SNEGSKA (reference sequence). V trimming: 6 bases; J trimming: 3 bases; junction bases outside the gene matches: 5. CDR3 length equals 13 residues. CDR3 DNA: TGCAGTGCCTGGGACAGGGGAAACTACGAGCAGTACTTC. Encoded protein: CSAWDRGNYEQYF.

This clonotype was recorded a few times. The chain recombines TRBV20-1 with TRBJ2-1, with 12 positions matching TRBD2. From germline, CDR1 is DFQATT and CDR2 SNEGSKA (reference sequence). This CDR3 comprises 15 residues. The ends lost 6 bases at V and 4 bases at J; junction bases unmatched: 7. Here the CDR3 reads CSARTGTSGYNEQFF. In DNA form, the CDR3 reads TGCAGTGCCAGAACCGGGACTAGCGGGTACAATGAGCAGTTCTTC.

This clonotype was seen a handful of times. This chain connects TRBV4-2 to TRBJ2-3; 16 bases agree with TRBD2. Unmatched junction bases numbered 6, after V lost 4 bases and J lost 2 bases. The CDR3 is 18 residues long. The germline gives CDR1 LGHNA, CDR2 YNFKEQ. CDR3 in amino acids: CASSPGLAGGPTTDTQYF. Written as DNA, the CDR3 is TGTGCCAGCAGCCCGGGACTAGCGGGAGGGCCCACCACAGATACGCAGTATTTT.

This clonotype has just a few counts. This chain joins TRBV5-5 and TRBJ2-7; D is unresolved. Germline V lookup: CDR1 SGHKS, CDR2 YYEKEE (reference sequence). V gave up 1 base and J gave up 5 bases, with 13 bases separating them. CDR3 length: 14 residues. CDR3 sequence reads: CASSLWGLDDEQYF. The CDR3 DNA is TGTGCCAGCAGCTTGTGGGGTCTGGACGACGAGCAGTACTTC.